Presented here are 14 T cell receptor beta chains from one specimen sequenced in a study of Tregs in tolerant kidney transplant recipients. TCRdb's copy holds only in-frame clones and misses some; the assay was immunoSEQ multiplex PCR. The sample lists roughly 10,000 clones; around nine tenths were seen once. These receptors have no known antigen. This sample comprised Tregs from blood cultured with allogeneic cells, obtained before the transplant. Source of these receptors: a human patient who received a combined kidney and bone marrow transplant.

The chain links TRBV14 to TRBJ1-6; D is possibly TRBD1 (5 bases). Per the germline V gene, CDR1 is SGHDN and CDR2 is FVKESK. The V gene lost 3 bases and the J gene lost 10 bases, with 10 bases spanning the gap. The CDR3 spans 13 residues. As DNA, the CDR3 is TGTGCCAGCAGCCAGACCCAGGGATCACCCCTCCACTTT. Amino acid sequence: CASSQTQGSPLHF.

The V call is TRBV7-3, the J call TRBJ1-5; D unresolved. This CDR3 has 14 amino acids. The germline V and J ends were trimmed by 2 bases and 3 bases, with 8 bases remaining between them. CDR1 is SGHTA and CDR2 is FQGTGA in the germline V gene. This CDR3 is CASSLSAHNQPQHF. CDR3 in DNA: TGTGCCAGCAGCTTATCGGCTCACAATCAGCCCCAGCATTTT.

V gene TRBV7-2 combines with J gene TRBJ2-2; TRBD1 agrees at 9 bases. CDR3 length equals 17 residues. Looked up from germline, CDR1 is SGHTA and CDR2 is FQGNSA. With V trimmed by 0 bases and J by 6 bases, 8 bases remained unmatched. CDR3 DNA sequence: TGTGCCAGCAGCTTAGCGAGGGACAGGGCATTTCCCGGGGAGCTGTTTTTT. Its protein is CASSLARDRAFPGELFF.

The chain combines TRBV19 with TRBJ1-2, with TRBD1 identical over 7 bases. This CDR3 comprises 14 residues. The germline V gene has CDR1 LNHDA and CDR2 SQIVND (reference sequence). The J segment lost 7 bases and the V segment lost 5 bases, leaving 10 bases of the junction unmatched. CDR3 in DNA: TGTGCCAGTAGTCCCGACAGGGTAAGAGGTGGCTACACCTTC. It translates to CASSPDRVRGGYTF.

This clone showed up just once. This rearrangement joins TRBV18 to TRBJ1-3; D unclear. The germline gives CDR1 KGHSH, CDR2 LQKENI. V shed 6 bases and J shed 1 base, with 22 bases lying between them. The CDR3 extends over 18 amino acids. The CDR3 nucleotides read TGTGCCAGCTCCTATTTTCTGGAGGGAAGCCAGTCTGGAAACACCATATATTTT. It yields the protein CASSYFLEGSQSGNTIYF. The complete variable domain, with remaining parts taken from reference TRBV18 and TRBJ1-3, reads NAGVMQNPRHLVRRRGQEARLRCSPMKGHSHVYWYRQLPEEGLKFMVYLQKENIIDESGMPKERFSAEFPKEGPSILRIQQVVRGDSAAYFCASSYFLEGSQSGNTIYFGEGSWLTVV.

The V call is TRBV5-1, the J call TRBJ2-7; the match to TRBD2 covers 13 bases. V lost 1 base and J lost 5; bases outside the gene matches: 9. Germline V gene data show CDR1 as SGHRS and CDR2 as YFSETQ. The CDR3 is 17 amino acids. The CDR3 here is CASSLFLWTSGSDEQYF. The CDR3 DNA reads as TGCGCCAGCAGCTTGTTTCTTTGGACTAGCGGGAGCGACGAGCAGTACTTC.

The V call is TRBV7-2, the J call TRBJ2-1; 12 bases align to TRBD2. Germline CDR1 SGHTA, CDR2 FQGNSA. CDR3 length: 16 residues. V trimming: 4 bases; J trimming: 5 bases; junction bases outside the gene matches: 6. The CDR3 coding sequence is TGTGCCAGCAGCTCTCCTAGCGGGGGGGCAGACAATGAGCAGTTCTTC. Protein sequence: CASSSPSGGADNEQFF.

The V and J genes are TRBV7-8 and TRBJ2-3; maybe TRBD1 (6 bases). This CDR3 is built from 12 residues. CDR1 is SGHVS, CDR2 FQNEAQ, per germline. The ends were cut back, 6 bases at V and 5 bases at J, with 9 bases in the middle. The CDR3 region has the DNA TGTGCCAGCAGAAAGACAGGAGATACGCAGTATTTT. Its protein is CASRKTGDTQYF.

The V gene is TRBV10-3, the J gene TRBJ1-2; tentatively, D is TRBD1 (6 bases). Trimming removed 7 bases at V and 0 bases at J, with 12 bases between. This CDR3 spans 14 amino acids. Germline V gene sequence: CDR1 ENHRY, CDR2 SYGVKD. CDR3 in amino acids: CAITQGLANYGYTF. The CDR3 nucleotides are TGTGCCATCACCCAGGGGTTGGCTAACTATGGCTACACCTTC.

V gene TRBV7-2 combines with J gene TRBJ1-1; no clear D. V lost 1 base to trimming and J lost 4 bases, with 7 bases between them. This CDR3 has 13 amino acids. Germline V gives CDR1 SGHTA, CDR2 FQGNSA. The CDR3 DNA follows: TGTGCCAGCAGCTTAGATCCATCCACTGAAGCTTTCTTT. This encodes CASSLDPSTEAFF. The full variable domain, its missing parts supplied by reference TRBV7-2 and TRBJ1-1, is GAGVSQSPSNKVTEKGKDVELRCDPISGHTALYWYRQSLGQGLEFLIYFQGNSAPDKSGLPSDRFSAERTGGSVSTLTIQRTQQEDSAVYLCASSLDPSTEAFFGQGTRLTVV.

The chain links TRBV5-1 to TRBJ2-3; the match to TRBD2 covers 11 bases. CDR1 SGHRS and CDR2 YFSETQ come from the germline V gene. Germline trimming cut 5 bases from V and 0 bases from J; bases unmatched to any gene: 8. The CDR3 has 17 amino acids. The CDR3 sequence: CASSRGLAGGSTDTQYF. Written as DNA, the CDR3 is TGCGCCAGCAGTCGCGGACTAGCGGGCGGTAGCACAGATACGCAGTATTTT.

For the CDR3, the DNA is TGTGCCTGGAGTGTGACAGGAGGGGCTGAAGCTTTCTTT. This encodes CAWSVTGGAEAFF. The chain links TRBV30 to TRBJ1-1, with D tentatively TRBD1 (6 bases). The CDR3 length is 13 residues. The ends were cut back, 0 bases at V and 6 bases at J, with 11 bases in the middle. CDR1 and CDR2 from the germline V gene are GTSNPN and SVGIG (reference sequence).

This chain's CDR3 is CASSFSRGQPQHF. The CDR3 DNA follows: TGTGCCAGCAGTTTTTCCAGGGGGCAGCCCCAGCATTTT. This chain links TRBV28 with TRBJ1-5; 7 nucleotides match TRBD1. V shed 3 bases and J 7 bases; nucleotides not matched to a gene: 3. The CDR3 consists of 13 residues. Per germline, CDR1 MDHEN and CDR2 SYDVKM. The full variable domain, completed using reference TRBV28 and TRBJ1-5, is DVKVTQSSRYLVKRTGEKVFLECVQDMDHENMFWYRQDPGLGLRLIYFSYDVKMKEKGDIPEGYSVSREKKERFSLILESASTNQTSMYLCASSFSRGQPQHFGDGTRLSIL.

The genes are TRBV30 and TRBJ2-5; D gene uncertain. The last part of the DNA fits TRBJ2-7 better; the J call may be wrong. The CDR3 extends over 11 amino acids. CDR1 and CDR2 (germline): GTSNPN, SVGIG (reference sequence). CDR3 DNA sequence: TGTGCCTGGAGACAGTCCTACGAGCAGTACTTC. Translating gives CAWRQSYEQYF.